One sample yielded the 19 T cell receptor beta chains listed below, sequenced in a study of a mutant IDH1 vaccine in newly diagnosed glioma. The time point denotes: baseline, week 1 (first vaccination visit). The treatment here: pre-vaccination baseline after standard-of-care therapy. Measured with immunoSEQ multiplex PCR; TCRdb has only the in-frame clones, and not every one. The sample yields 85,000 to 100,000 clones, 80% seen once. This specimen was PBMCs, taken from a glioma patient treated with radiotherapy, temozolomide or both. Receptor source: a man aged 35-49 years with glioma.

This rearrangement joins TRBV9 to TRBJ2-3; TRBD2 is a possible D gene (5 bases). V was pared by 4 bases and J by 3 bases, with 12 bases between. CDR1 is SGDLS, CDR2 YYNGEE, per germline. This CDR3 spans 14 amino acids. CDR3 amino acids: CASSTSGRTDTQYF. DNA for the CDR3: TGTGCCAGCAGCACCTCGGGGAGAACAGATACGCAGTATTTT.

The V and J genes are TRBV10-3 and TRBJ1-1; a weak D match, TRBD1 (6 bases). This CDR3 has 11 residues. Germline V gene sequence: CDR1 ENHRY, CDR2 SYGVKD. V was shortened by 5 bases and J by 10 bases, with 11 bases between the two germline ends. CDR3: CAISSQGPAFF. For the CDR3, the DNA is TGTGCCATCAGTTCACAGGGACCAGCTTTCTTT.

The V and J genes are TRBV5-1 and TRBJ2-5; D may correspond to TRBD1 or TRBD2 (5 bases each). The CDR3 totals 14 residues. The germline V and J ends were trimmed by 0 bases and 9 bases, with 15 bases remaining between them. Germline CDR1 SGHRS, CDR2 YFSETQ. CDR3 nucleotide sequence: TGCGCCAGCAGCTTGGGGGACGGCCTGGGGGCCCAGTACTTC. This codes for CASSLGDGLGAQYF.

This clone was found once. The chain uses TRBV18 and TRBJ1-1; weak D call: TRBD1 (5 bases). CDR1 KGHSH and CDR2 LQKENI come from the germline V gene. Trimming took 5 bases from V and 4 from J, leaving 23 bases between them. There are 17 residues in the CDR3. The DNA for the CDR3 is TGTGCCAGCTCATCAGGGACCGTCCGGACCGGTGGCACTGAAGCTTTCTTT. Amino acid sequence: CASSSGTVRTGGTEAFF.

V and J are TRBV9 and TRBJ2-7, with a weak D call TRBD2 (6 bases). Germline V gene lookup returns CDR1 SGDLS and CDR2 YYNGEE. V gave up 0 bases and J gave up 0 bases, with 10 bases separating them. The CDR3 covers 15 residues. The CDR3: CASSVGGGDSYEQYF. CDR3 sequence (DNA): TGTGCCAGCAGCGTAGGAGGCGGGGACTCCTACGAGCAGTACTTC.

This rearrangement joins TRBV7-9 to TRBJ2-3, with D perhaps TRBD1 (6 bases). V dropped 1 base and J dropped 0 bases, with 11 bases sitting between them. Per the germline V gene, CDR1 is SEHNR and CDR2 is FQNEAQ (reference sequence). The CDR3 runs 16 residues. CDR3 sequence reads: CASSLGTVLSTDTQYF. CDR3 bases: TGTGCCAGCAGCTTAGGGACAGTCCTTAGCACAGATACGCAGTATTTT.

This clone was detected a few times. V is TRBV7-2 and J is TRBJ1-2, with 9 bases identical to TRBD1. This CDR3 spans 12 amino acids. CDR1 SGHTA and CDR2 FQGNSA come from the germline V gene. Losses at the gene ends were 10 bases for V and 8 bases for J; bases not matched to a gene: 8. Here the CDR3 reads CATGQGPWGYTF. Here the CDR3 DNA reads TGTGCCACAGGACAGGGGCCGTGGGGCTACACCTTC. The full variable domain, completed using reference TRBV7-2 and TRBJ1-2, is GAGVSQSPSNKVTEKGKDVELRCDPISGHTALYWYRQSLGQGLEFLIYFQGNSAPDKSGLPSDRFSAERTGGSVSTLTIQRTQQEDSAVYLCATGQGPWGYTFGSGTRLTVV.

V gene TRBV6-4 combines with J gene TRBJ2-1, with 14 positions matching TRBD2. This CDR3 is built from 17 residues. V lost 2 bases and J lost 4; bases outside the gene matches: 4. Germline assignment: CDR1 MRHNA and CDR2 SNTAGT. The CDR3 spells CASSDAGLAGEYNEQFF. CDR3 sequence (DNA): TGTGCCAGCAGTGACGCGGGACTAGCGGGGGAGTACAATGAGCAGTTCTTC.

The genes are TRBV6-4 and TRBJ1-2, with 9 positions matching TRBD1. The germline V gene has CDR1 MRHNA and CDR2 SNTAGT. V dropped 0 bases and J dropped 4; count of bases not matched to a gene: 3. The CDR3 totals 15 residues. The CDR3 protein is CASSDSGTGSYGYTF. The CDR3 DNA follows: TGTGCCAGCAGTGACTCGGGGACAGGGAGCTATGGCTACACCTTC.

This chain connects TRBV7-2 to TRBJ1-2, with D tentatively TRBD1 (5 bases). Trimming pared 1 base from V and 2 bases from J, leaving 11 bases between. Germline V lookup: CDR1 SGHTA, CDR2 FQGNSA. The CDR3 has 15 amino acids. The CDR3 loop reads CASSLVLGGNYGYTF. CDR3 coding DNA: TGTGCCAGCAGCTTAGTCTTGGGGGGGAACTATGGCTACACCTTC.

The chain has TRBV9 and TRBJ2-2; 7 bases line up with TRBD2. The CDR3 is 16 amino acids. Germline trimming cut 4 bases from V and 2 bases from J; bases unmatched to any gene: 8. The germline CDR1 and CDR2 sequences are SGDLS and YYNGEE. CDR3 bases: TGTGCCAGCAGCCCTGGGAGGGACTTTAACACCGGGGAGCTGTTTTTT. Protein: CASSPGRDFNTGELFF.

This clone was observed a single time. The gene calls are TRBV10-3 and TRBJ2-1; D ambiguous. V was cut by 3 bases and J by 0 bases, with 9 bases left in between. The CDR3 extends over 15 amino acids. Germline CDR1 ENHRY, CDR2 SYGVKD. The CDR3 DNA is TGTGCCATCAGTGAAAGGGAAAGCTCCTACAATGAGCAGTTCTTC. Residues: CAISERESSYNEQFF.

The V and J genes are TRBV11-3 and TRBJ2-2, with D perhaps given as TRBD1 or TRBD2 (5 bases each). This CDR3 is built from 15 residues. Germline V lookup: CDR1 SGHNT, CDR2 YENEEA. V was cut by 1 base and J by 1 base, with 7 bases left in between. In DNA, the CDR3 is TGTGCCAGCAGCTTAGCGGGGCTGAACACCGGGGAGCTGTTTTTT. This sequence encodes CASSLAGLNTGELFF.

V usage is TRBV23-1 and J usage is TRBJ2-3; D possibly uses TRBD1 or TRBD2 (5 bases each). TRBV23-1 belongs to the ORF category, with a function that is uncertain. CDR3 length: 17 residues. Trimming removed 2 bases from V and 0 bases from J, with 15 bases in between. CDR3 sequence (DNA): TGCGCCAGCAGTCAAAATGGGACGCCCACTAGCACAGATACGCAGTATTTT. Amino acid sequence: CASSQNGTPTSTDTQYF.

V and J are TRBV18 and TRBJ1-3, with D tentatively TRBD1 (5 bases). Between the trimmed V and J ends, which lost 3 bases and 4 bases, there was a span of 13 bases. Germline-derived CDR1 and CDR2 are KGHSH and LQKENI. This CDR3 is 15 amino acids long. The CDR3: CASSPVAGRGNTIYF. The DNA for the CDR3 is TGTGCCAGCTCACCGGTCGCAGGGCGAGGAAACACCATATATTTT.

This clone was detected only a few times. The J gene is TRBJ2-3, the V gene TRBV29-1, with D unclear. Trimming cost V 7 bases and J 1 base, with 6 bases left between them. Germline V CDR1 and CDR2: SQVTM, ANQGSEA. The CDR3 length is 11 residues. The CDR3 sequence: CSAHRTDTQYF. DNA for the CDR3: TGCAGCGCCCATCGCACAGATACGCAGTATTTT.

CDR3 protein: CASSSGAYEQYF. The CDR3 DNA is TGTGCCAGCAGTTCAGGGGCCTACGAGCAGTACTTC. This chain uses TRBV27 with TRBJ2-7; weak D call: TRBD1 (6 bases). The CDR3 is made up of 12 amino acids. Trimming cost V 4 bases and J 2 bases, with 6 bases left between them. Germline-derived CDR1 and CDR2 are MNHEY and SMNVEV (reference sequence).

This clone was recorded a few times. The genes are TRBV21-1 and TRBJ1-3; TRBD1, as called in the table, went unchecked against the DNA. TRBV21-1 is marked as a pseudogene. The CDR3 runs to 17 residues. For the CDR3, the DNA is TGTGCCAGCAGCAAAGGGTCTACAGGCCGCTCTGGAAACACCATATATTTT. Protein product: CASSKGSTGRSGNTIYF.

This chain joins TRBV10-3 and TRBJ2-5; the D is unclear. The J call may not be correct, given that the DNA end is closer to TRBJ2-7. Germline loops: CDR1 ENHRY, CDR2 SYGVKD. The CDR3 is 13 residues long. This chain's CDR3 is CAISVDGSYEQYF. CDR3 sequence (DNA): TGTGCCATCAGTGTAGATGGCTCCTACGAGCAGTACTTC.